The clone carrying this T cell receptor (beta chain) is labeled medium-sized. Every patient was untreated before thyroid surgery. In the original analysis: The study built a papillary thyroid cancer distant-metastasis classifier from CDR3 differences across clinicopathological groups. TCRdb reanalyzed the PCR reads with MiXCR. It is TCRdb's table, rather than the study itself, that gives the V and J calls and clone size. The sample lists 34,000 or so clones; about a sixth were seen once. The data belong to a study of metastatic and nonmetastatic thyroid tumors. Study background: Repertoires from blood and tumor or nodule tissue of malignant and benign thyroid patients were compared.

CDR3 length equals 14 residues. Between the trimmed V and J ends, which lost 1 base and 0 bases, there was a span of 7 bases. V usage is TRBV12-3 or TRBV12-4 and J usage is TRBJ2-7; D is undetermined. This receptor was identified in a female donor with papillary thyroid cancer or a benign thyroid nodule (not recorded which). Some clones in this sample may be carry-over from other donors' samples. Sequencing was done on a sample of blood. CDR3 sequence: CASSLGGFSYEQYF. CDR3 coding DNA: TGTGCCAGCAGTTTAGGCGGATTCTCCTACGAGCAGTACTTC.